This entry lists 17 T cell receptor beta chains sequenced from one sample in a study of cytomegalovirus exposure and HLA in healthy donors (dated by TCRdb to 2015 to 2018). Receptors were amplified or captured by the immunoSEQ multiplex PCR assay. The multiplex PCR relied on a mix of 60 forward primers for TCR Vbeta segments and 13 reverse primers for TCR Jbeta segments. The table comes from immuneACCESS by way of TCRdb, which keeps in-frame sequences with V and J called. Part of the clones is missing from these tables; in studies checked, under half for an unresolved V gene and the rest for unknown reasons. This sample comprises some 96,000 clones, 60% to 75% of them detected only once. The leading ten clones occupy roughly 3.2% of the sample. Material: PBMCs. The receptor set was obtained from a man between 60 and 75 years old in good health and CMV-seronegative.

V and J are TRBV28 and TRBJ2-1; 8 bases align to TRBD2. This CDR3 is 13 amino acids long. The ends lost 5 bases at V and 15 bases at J; junction bases unmatched: 12. The germline V gene encodes CDR1 MDHEN and CDR2 SYDVKM. The CDR3 nucleotides read TGTGCCAGCAGTATAGAACCGGGACTAGGACTGTTCTTC. Its translation is CASSIEPGLGLFF. The full variable domain, its missing parts supplied by reference TRBV28 and TRBJ2-1, is DVKVTQSSRYLVKRTGEKVFLECVQDMDHENMFWYRQDPGLGLRLIYFSYDVKMKEKGDIPEGYSVSREKKERFSLILESASTNQTSMYLCASSIEPGLGLFFGPGTRLTVL.

This clone has a single count. The chain is built from TRBV10-3 and TRBJ2-3; no clear D. The germline V and J ends were trimmed by 8 bases and 1 base, with 7 bases remaining between them. This CDR3 contains 12 residues. Germline-derived CDR1 and CDR2 are ENHRY and SYGVKD. As DNA, the CDR3 is TGTGCCATCGACGGAGGCACAGATACGCAGTATTTT. This codes for CAIDGGTDTQYF.

This clone has only a few counts. The rearrangement uses TRBV7-6 and TRBJ2-7; TRBD2 is a possible D gene (6 bases). CDR1 is SGHVS, CDR2 FNYEAQ, per germline. V was pared by 5 bases and J by 2 bases, with 16 bases between. This CDR3 has 15 amino acids. CDR3 region: CASSPLAEDPYEQYF. CDR3 DNA: TGTGCCAGCAGCCCCTTAGCGGAGGACCCCTACGAGCAGTACTTC.

V and J are TRBV2 and TRBJ2-5; 15 nucleotides agree with TRBD2. V dropped 5 bases and J dropped 7; count of bases not matched to a gene: 14. CDR1 is SNHLY and CDR2 is FYNNEI in the germline V gene. The CDR3 is made up of 18 amino acids. The CDR3 protein is CASSFPGLAGGRVGTQYF. The CDR3, as DNA: TGTGCCAGCAGTTTCCCGGGACTAGCGGGAGGTCGGGTGGGGACCCAGTACTTC.

V gene TRBV28 combines with J gene TRBJ1-4; a weak D match, TRBD1 (5 bases). Germline CDR1 MDHEN, CDR2 SYDVKM. The CDR3 has 15 amino acids. V was pared by 6 bases and J by 11 bases, with 22 bases between. CDR3 region: CASSSTGLPKDKLFF. CDR3 nucleotide sequence: TGTGCCAGCAGCTCAACGGGACTCCCCAAGGATAAACTGTTTTTT.

The table lists this clone with a few counts. This sequence joins TRBV14 and TRBJ2-5, with D perhaps TRBD1 (5 bases). V gave up 3 bases and J gave up 5 bases, with 10 bases separating them. CDR1 SGHDN and CDR2 FVKESK come from the germline V gene. This CDR3 is 13 amino acids long. As DNA, the CDR3 is TGTGCCAGCAGCCATTGGAAGGGGGAGACCCAGTACTTC. Protein sequence: CASSHWKGETQYF.

This clone was counted only a few times. V is TRBV28 and J is TRBJ2-7; tentatively, D is TRBD1 (5 bases). Per the germline V gene, CDR1 is MDHEN and CDR2 is SYDVKM. V was pared by 5 bases and J by 2 bases, with 25 bases between. CDR3 size: 18 residues. For the CDR3, the DNA is TGTGCCAGCAGTCCATCGAGCTTCGGACAAGGGGTCCCCTACGAGCAGTACTTC. It codes for CASSPSSFGQGVPYEQYF.

There are a few counts of this clone. The rearrangement uses TRBV6-1 and TRBJ2-3, with 15 bases fitting TRBD2. CDR1 and CDR2 from the germline V gene are MNHNS and SASEGT. The CDR3 loop spans 16 amino acids. V dropped 3 bases and J dropped 12; count of bases not matched to a gene: 10. Written as DNA, the CDR3 is TGTGCCAGCAGTGATGGTGGGGGACTAGCGGGAGGAACACAGTATTTT. It specifies CASSDGGGLAGGTQYF.

This rearrangement joins TRBV5-1 to TRBJ2-7; 10 bases are shared with TRBD2. This CDR3 has 16 amino acids. J was trimmed by 0 bases and V by 0 bases; bases with no gene match: 3. Germline CDR1 SGHRS, CDR2 YFSETQ. Here the CDR3 reads CASSLAGTSVSYEQYF. CDR3 nucleotides: TGCGCCAGCAGCTTGGCCGGGACTAGCGTCTCCTACGAGCAGTACTTC.

This clone was picked up a small number of times. This rearrangement joins TRBV10-1 to TRBJ1-1; D ambiguous. This CDR3 contains 13 residues. Germline V gene sequence: CDR1 WNHNN, CDR2 SYGVQD (reference sequence). Trimming stripped 3 bases from V and 5 bases from J, with 10 bases between. This CDR3 reads CASSDLHQTEAFF. The CDR3 DNA reads TGCGCCAGCAGTGATTTACATCAAACTGAAGCTTTCTTT.

The chain joins TRBV6-1 to TRBJ1-5; D ambiguous. The CDR3 totals 15 residues. Trimming stripped 2 bases from V and 2 bases from J, with 10 bases between. Germline values: CDR1 MNHNS, CDR2 SASEGT. CDR3 sequence: CASSENSYRNQPQHF. The CDR3 region has the DNA TGTGCCAGCAGTGAAAATTCGTATCGCAATCAGCCCCAGCATTTT.

V is TRBV19 and J is TRBJ1-1; D ambiguous. Germline V lookup: CDR1 LNHDA, CDR2 SQIVND (reference sequence). Trimming shortened V by 3 bases and J by 0 bases, and 5 bases separated the two germline ends. The CDR3 sequence is 13 residues long. CDR3 bases: TGTGCCAGTAGTATTTCCATGAACACTGAAGCTTTCTTT. Its protein product is CASSISMNTEAFF.

The chain uses TRBV27 and TRBJ1-3, with TRBD1 as a possible D gene (5 bases). The germline CDR1 and CDR2 sequences are MNHEY and SMNVEV (reference sequence). V shed 6 bases and J shed 1 base, with 7 bases lying between them. The CDR3 runs 13 residues. The CDR3 spells CASRTGSGNTIYF. In nucleotides, the CDR3 is TGTGCCAGCAGAACAGGATCTGGAAACACCATATATTTT.

The V gene is TRBV7-9, the J gene TRBJ2-5; no reliable D call. Germline CDR1 and CDR2: SEHNR and FQNEAQ (reference sequence). The CDR3 is 12 amino acids. V was trimmed by 2 bases and J by 7 bases, leaving 8 bases between them. CDR3 bases: TGTGCCAGCAGCTTAACAGAGTGGACCCAGTACTTC. Translation gives CASSLTEWTQYF. Based on the CDR3 plus reference TRBV7-9 and TRBJ2-5, the full variable domain is DTGVSQNPRHKITKRGQNVTFRCDPISEHNRLYWYRQTLGQGPEFLTYFQNEAQLEKSRLLSDRFSAERPKGSFSTLEIQRTEQGDSAMYLCASSLTEWTQYFGPGTRLLVL.

This clone was observed a few times. The rearrangement joins TRBV19 to TRBJ1-5; TRBD1 is a possible D gene (6 bases). Trimming cost V 5 bases and J 5 bases, with 13 bases left between them. This CDR3 has 14 amino acids. Germline V gene data show CDR1 as LNHDA and CDR2 as SQIVND (reference sequence). In nucleotides, the CDR3 is TGTGCCAGTAGTTATGGACAGCACTATCAGCCCCAGCATTTT. Translating gives CASSYGQHYQPQHF.

The chain uses TRBV5-6 and TRBJ1-3; D ambiguous. CDR3 length: 13 residues. Trimming removed 0 bases at V and 1 base at J, with 2 bases between. Germline assignment: CDR1 SGHDT and CDR2 YYEEEE. This chain's CDR3 is CASSLASGNTIYF. The CDR3 DNA is TGTGCCAGCAGCTTGGCGTCTGGAAACACCATATATTTT.

V and J are TRBV18 and TRBJ2-1; 9 nucleotides match TRBD2. V gave up 1 base and J gave up 0 bases; unmatched junction bases: 7. Germline loops: CDR1 KGHSH, CDR2 LQKENI. CDR3 length: 18 residues. In nucleotides, the CDR3 is TGTGCCAGCTCACCACTAGCGGGAGCCGCGAGCTCCTACAATGAGCAGTTCTTC. This sequence encodes CASSPLAGAASSYNEQFF.